Below, 22 T cell receptor beta chains from the same sample are listed, as sequenced in a study of T cell changes during pregnancy in multiple sclerosis. TCRdb keeps only in-frame clones here, not all; method: immunoSEQ multiplex PCR. The data contain some 41,000 clones, roughly 84% of them seen just once; the ten biggest clones take up roughly 4%. This specimen was CD8+ T cells from peripheral blood mononuclear cells, taken in the first trimester of pregnancy. These receptors all come from a female donor with multiple sclerosis, enrolled in a pregnancy study.

The chain couples TRBV5-4 to TRBJ1-1; D call uncertain. This CDR3 region has 14 residues. Germline CDR1 and CDR2: SGHNT and YYREEE (reference sequence). V was pared by 4 bases and J by 1 base, with 11 bases between. This chain's CDR3 is CASSEPSPNTEAFF. DNA of the CDR3: TGTGCCAGCAGCGAGCCATCTCCGAACACTGAAGCTTTCTTT.

The chain links TRBV4-1 to TRBJ1-5; D remains ambiguous. Germline loops: CDR1 MGHRA, CDR2 YSYEKL. The CDR3 runs 17 residues. Trimming took 0 bases from V and 2 from J, leaving 14 bases between them. CDR3 in DNA: TGCGCCAGCAGCCAAGAACCCCCCAGTGATCGCAATCAGCCCCAGCATTTT. This codes for CASSQEPPSDRNQPQHF.

The chain joins TRBV6-6 to TRBJ1-1; perhaps TRBD1 as D (6 bases). Per germline, CDR1 MNHNY and CDR2 SVGAGI (reference sequence). The V end lost 11 bases, the J end lost 4 bases, and 8 bases lay between the germline ends. The CDR3 is 10 residues long. Here the CDR3 reads CAVGGTEAFF. In nucleotides, the CDR3 is TGTGCCGTAGGGGGCACTGAAGCTTTCTTT.

The V and J genes are TRBV27 and TRBJ2-1; D might be TRBD2 (6 bases). The CDR3 has 13 amino acids. Germline lookup yields CDR1 MNHEY and CDR2 SMNVEV (reference sequence). The ends were cut back, 6 bases at V and 4 bases at J, with 10 bases in the middle. CDR3 region: CASRGGSYNEQFF. DNA of the CDR3: TGTGCCAGCAGGGGGGGTTCATACAATGAGCAGTTCTTC.

The chain joins TRBV9 to TRBJ1-1, with 8 bases that match TRBD1. Germline assignment: CDR1 SGDLS and CDR2 YYNGEE. Trimming took 4 bases from V and 5 from J; bases not matched to a gene: 4. This CDR3 is 13 amino acids long. The CDR3 DNA sequence: TGTGCCAGCAGCCCTACAGGGGGGACTGAAGCTTTCTTT. Protein: CASSPTGGTEAFF. Looking up the rest from reference TRBV9 and TRBJ1-1 gives the full variable domain: DSGVTQTPKHLITATGQRVTLRCSPRSGDLSVYWYQQSLDQGLQFLIQYYNGEERAKGNILERFSAQQFPDLHSELNLSSLELGDSALYFCASSPTGGTEAFFGQGTRLTVV.

V and J are TRBV5-4 and TRBJ2-7; weak D call: TRBD1 (6 bases). There are 14 residues in the CDR3. In germline, CDR1 is SGHNT, CDR2 YYREEE (reference sequence). The V and J ends lost 1 base and 5 bases respectively, with 13 bases between them. In DNA form, the CDR3 reads TGTGCCAGCAGCTTGACAGGGATGTTTGACGAGCAGTACTTC. Translating it yields CASSLTGMFDEQYF. The full variable domain, in which reference TRBV5-4 and TRBJ2-7 provide the parts outside the CDR3, is ETGVTQSPTHLIKTRGQQVTLRCSSQSGHNTVSWYQQALGQGPQFIFQYYREEENGRGNFPPRFSGLQFPNYSSELNVNALELDDSALYLCASSLTGMFDEQYFGPGTRLTVT.

This CDR3 reads CASSEDTGPNTEAFF. CDR3 in DNA: TGTGCCAGCAGTGAAGACACGGGTCCGAACACTGAAGCTTTCTTT. The chain couples TRBV6-1 to TRBJ1-1; no clear D. Trimming pared 1 base from V and 1 base from J, leaving 10 bases between. Germline V CDR1 and CDR2: MNHNS, SASEGT. The CDR3 has 15 residues.

CDR3 DNA: TGTGCCAGCAGCGGTCGGGACTCAAGCTCCTACGAGCAGTACTTC. It encodes CASSGRDSSSYEQYF. The chain has TRBV7-2 and TRBJ2-7; a possible D gene is TRBD2 (6 bases). Trimming shortened V by 5 bases and J by 0 bases, and 14 bases separated the two germline ends. The CDR3 has 15 residues. Germline assignment: CDR1 SGHTA and CDR2 FQGNSA.

This rearrangement joins TRBV6-5 to TRBJ2-3, with TRBD2 matching over 14 bases. CDR1 and CDR2 from the germline V gene are MNHEY and SVGAGI. Germline trimming cut 5 bases from V and 4 bases from J; bases unmatched to any gene: 2. The CDR3 is 15 residues long. CDR3 nucleotides: TGTGCCAGCAGTGGACTAGCGGGGGGCTCAGATACGCAGTATTTT. It encodes CASSGLAGGSDTQYF.

This clone has just a few counts. This sample also contains other DNA sequences that code for the same CDR3. The gene calls are TRBV6-4 and TRBJ2-3; the match to TRBD2 covers 14 bases. CDR3 length: 16 amino acids. J was trimmed by 4 bases and V by 0 bases; bases with no gene match: 0. The germline V gene has CDR1 MRHNA and CDR2 SNTAGT. The CDR3 region is CASSDSTSGGADTQYF. DNA of the CDR3: TGTGCCAGCAGTGACTCGACTAGCGGGGGGGCAGATACGCAGTATTTT.

Details on this clone: A read error may produce the germline difference seen at one junction end. The V gene is TRBV7-9, the J gene TRBJ1-1, with 8 bases identical to TRBD1. Per the germline V gene, CDR1 is SEHNR and CDR2 is FQNEAQ (reference sequence). This CDR3 comprises 14 residues. The CDR3 sequence: CASSLGQGNTEAFF. For the CDR3, the DNA is TGTGCCAGCAGTTTAGGACAGGGGAACACTGAAGCTTTCTTT. Supplemented by reference TRBV7-9 and TRBJ1-1, the full variable domain reads DTGVSQNPRHKITKRGQNVTFRCDPISEHNRLYWYRQTLGQGPEFLTYFQNEAQLEKSRLLSDRFSAERPKGSFSTLEIQRTEQGDSAMYLCASSLGQGNTEAFFGQGTRLTVV.

The rearrangement joins TRBV5-1 to TRBJ1-4; D remains ambiguous. The V gene's germline CDR1 is SGHRS and CDR2 YFSETQ. The V and J ends lost 1 base and 4 bases respectively, with 11 bases between them. CDR3 length: 15 amino acids. The CDR3 sequence: CASSLRPGFNEKLFF. The DNA for the CDR3 is TGCGCCAGCAGCTTGCGTCCGGGGTTTAATGAAAAACTGTTTTTT.

The chain is built from TRBV19 and TRBJ1-5; a weak D match, TRBD1 (5 bases). CDR3 size: 14 residues. V lost 5 bases to trimming and J lost 0 bases, with 8 bases between them. Germline CDR1 LNHDA, CDR2 SQIVND (reference sequence). CDR3 sequence reads: CASSGGGSNQPQHF. The CDR3 DNA is TGTGCCAGTAGTGGCGGGGGTAGCAATCAGCCCCAGCATTTT.

The chain carries TRBV5-5 and TRBJ2-7, with TRBD2 matching over 10 bases. V lost 3 bases, J lost 4 bases, and 4 bases stayed unmatched. This CDR3 has 14 amino acids. Germline CDR1 SGHKS, CDR2 YYEKEE (reference sequence). This chain's CDR3 is CASSSTSGAYEQYF. DNA of the CDR3: TGTGCCAGCAGCTCTACTAGCGGGGCATACGAGCAGTACTTC.

This rearrangement joins TRBV5-6 to TRBJ1-2, with D possibly TRBD1 on 6 matching bases. V lost 4 bases, J lost 2 bases, and 15 bases lay in between. This CDR3 spans 15 amino acids. The germline gives CDR1 SGHDT, CDR2 YYEEEE. The CDR3 nucleotides are TGTGCCAGCAGCGTCTTCTTAACAGGGAACTATGGCTACACCTTC. Translating gives CASSVFLTGNYGYTF.

J is TRBJ1-2 and V is TRBV27, with 7 bases matching TRBD1. This CDR3 spans 14 amino acids. Looked up from germline, CDR1 is MNHEY and CDR2 is SMNVEV (reference sequence). J gave up 8 bases and V 2 bases, and 8 bases lay outside the gene matches. CDR3 region: CASSLRGGARGYTF. The CDR3, as DNA: TGTGCCAGCAGTTTAAGAGGGGGCGCTCGGGGCTACACCTTC.

The chain couples TRBV2 to TRBJ1-5, with TRBD1 as a possible D gene (5 bases). The CDR3 is made up of 15 amino acids. The ends were cut back, 3 bases at V and 3 bases at J, with 12 bases in the middle. Germline CDR1 is SNHLY and CDR2 is FYNNEI. The CDR3 sequence: CASSEATAYNQPQHF. CDR3 in DNA: TGTGCCAGCAGTGAGGCGACAGCCTACAATCAGCCCCAGCATTTT.

This sequence joins TRBV2 and TRBJ1-1, with D maybe TRBD1 (5 bases). V gave up 2 bases and J gave up 0 bases, with 22 bases separating them. In germline, CDR1 is SNHLY, CDR2 FYNNEI. There are 19 residues in the CDR3. CDR3 nucleotide sequence: TGTGCCAGCAGTGAATCGTTCGGCAGCTGGAGGGGAGTGAACACTGAAGCTTTCTTT. Translation: CASSESFGSWRGVNTEAFF.

The rearrangement uses TRBV9 and TRBJ2-7, with 10 bases identical to TRBD1. V lost 4 bases, J lost 6 bases, and 7 bases stayed unmatched. The CDR3 has 14 residues. The germline gives CDR1 SGDLS, CDR2 YYNGEE. As DNA, the CDR3 is TGTGCCAGCAGCATTTCCGGGACAGGGGCCGAGCAGTACTTC. This translates into CASSISGTGAEQYF.

This chain uses TRBV11-1 with TRBJ2-2, with 10 positions matching TRBD1. This CDR3 region has 12 residues. V shed 11 bases, J shed 7 bases, and the junction held 4 bases outside the gene matches. Germline V gene sequence: CDR1 SGHAT, CDR2 FQDESV (reference sequence). The CDR3 coding sequence is TGTGCCCAGGACAGGGGGGACGGGGAGCTGTTTTTT. Translated, it gives CAQDRGDGELFF.

This rearrangement joins TRBV10-3 to TRBJ2-3; perhaps TRBD1 as D (5 bases). V was shortened by 3 bases and J by 6 bases, with 16 bases between the two germline ends. Per germline, CDR1 ENHRY and CDR2 SYGVKD. This CDR3 is 15 amino acids long. CDR3 in DNA: TGTGCCATCAGTGAACGACAGCAACACGCGGATACGCAGTATTTT. Translating gives CAISERQQHADTQYF.

This clone has at least ten counts. The rearrangement uses TRBV6-1 and TRBJ1-2; 8 bases align to TRBD1. CDR1 is MNHNS, CDR2 SASEGT, per germline. The CDR3 contains 17 residues. Trimming removed 0 bases from V and 1 base from J; junction bases left unmatched: 7. CDR3 coding DNA: TGTGCCAGCAGTGAAGCCCCGGACAGGGCCTTTAACTATGGCTACACCTTC. This translates into CASSEAPDRAFNYGYTF.